A selection of T cell receptor beta chains follows, all from one sample in a study of blood T cell repertoires in COVID-19. The method was immunoSEQ multiplex PCR; TCRdb's version includes in-frame clones alone and lacks a portion of them. In the table there are fewer than 400,000 clones, over 70% of which are singletons. The sequenced sample consisted of PBMCs or T cells enriched from blood (not recorded which). Source of these receptors: a young man who had recovered from COVID-19. The CDR3 runs from the conserved cysteine through the conserved F or W. A D gene is named only where the DNA matches it firmly. A clone size is listed for some rows: how often the clone was seen (once, few, many), or a class if it is expanded.

j_call d_call v_call clone_size cdr3_nt cdr3_aa
TRBJ1-2 TRBD1 TRBV5-1 . TGCGCCAGCAGCTTAAAGGGACAGGGAGAAAACTATGGCTACACCTTC CASSLKGQGENYGYTF
TRBJ1-2 . TRBV6-5 once TGTGCCAGCAGTTACTCGGGCAGAGACTATGGCTACACCTTC CASSYSGRDYGYTF
TRBJ1-3 . TRBV28 . TGTGCCAGCAGTCCCCCAGGGTTCTCTGGAAACACCATATATTTT CASSPPGFSGNTIYF
TRBJ1-1 TRBD1 TRBV9 . TGTGCCAGCAGCGTAGGGGACAGGGCCGACACTGAAGCTTTCTTT CASSVGDRADTEAFF
TRBJ2-5 . TRBV7-2 . TGTGCCAGCAGCTTATTGGGCGGGGACCAAGAGACCCAGTACTTC CASSLLGGDQETQYF
TRBJ2-7 . TRBV28 . TGTGCCAGCAGTTTCACAGGGACCTCCTACGAGCAGTACTTC CASSFTGTSYEQYF
TRBJ1-1 TRBD1 TRBV12-3/TRBV12-4 . TGTGCCAGCAGTTTCAGGGGGCCCACTGAAGCTTTCTTT CASSFRGPTEAFF
TRBJ2-7 TRBD1 TRBV10-3 . TGTGCCATCAGGGGGACAGGTCTGGGGGAGCAGTACTTC CAIRGTGLGEQYF
TRBJ2-2 TRBD1 TRBV30 . TGTGCCTGGAGTGGGGACAGCCACACCGGGGAGCTGTTTTTT CAWSGDSHTGELFF
TRBJ1-1 TRBD1 TRBV20-1 . TGCAGTGCTAAAACAGGGGGTTCAGCTTTCTTT CSAKTGGSAFF
TRBJ1-1 . TRBV10-3 . TGTGCCATCAGGTGGTCGGTGAACACTGAAGCTTTCTTT CAIRWSVNTEAFF
TRBJ2-1 TRBD2 TRBV5-1 . TGCGCCAGCAGCCCCGGGACTAGCGGGGGGGGGAGCTCCTACAATGAGCAGTTCTTC CASSPGTSGGGSSYNEQFF
TRBJ2-3 TRBD1 TRBV5-1 . TGCGCCAGCAGCCGCCGACAGGGCGCCCCAAAAGAGGATACGCAGTATTTT CASSRRQGAPKEDTQYF
TRBJ2-3 . TRBV5-4 . TGTGCCAGCAGCTTGGACTACCCAGATACGCAGTATTTT CASSLDYPDTQYF
TRBJ2-7 . TRBV9 . TGTGCCAGCAGCGTAAATGCGGATTACGAGCAGTACTTC CASSVNADYEQYF
TRBJ2-1 TRBD2 TRBV11-2 . TGTGCCAGCAGATCGAGACTAGCGGGGGGGCTCTACAATGAGCAGTTCTTC CASRSRLAGGLYNEQFF
TRBJ2-3 . TRBV9 . TGTGCCAGCAGCGTAGGCGGTTCCACAGATACGCAGTATTTT CASSVGGSTDTQYF